The 11 T cell receptor beta chains presented below share a single source sample, sequenced in a study of molecular identifiers for immune sequencing clone quantification. Via MiXCR, TCRdb re-called the PCR reads, giving one row per CDR3 protein. The sample lists more than 95,000 distinct CDR3 sequences, 20% to 25% occurring once. The sequencing input was naive CD8+ T cells from blood, with Jurkat cell RNA spiked in. Subset indicated: FACS-sorted CD8+CD4-CCR7+CD45RA+ naive T cells. Receptors originate from a human donor in good health. Some libraries in this study had Jurkat cell RNA spiked in.

This clonotype was found a few times. Since a much larger clone is just one base distant, this may be a read error. The chain uses TRBV5-1 and TRBJ1-1; D is unclear. The CDR3 sequence is 14 residues long. Germline V gene data show CDR1 as SGHRS and CDR2 as YFSETQ. The CDR3 region is CASSLAGENAEAFF. Here the CDR3 DNA reads TGCGCCAGCAGCTTGGCCGGGGAGAACGCTGAAGCTTTCTTT. Using reference TRBV5-1 and TRBJ1-1 for the parts outside the CDR3, the full variable domain is KAGVTQTPRYLIKTRGQQVTLSCSPISGHRSVSWYQQTPGQGLQFLFEYFSETQRNKGNFPGRFSGRQFSNSRSEMNVSTLELGDSALYLCASSLAGENAEAFFGQGTRLTVV.

As regards this clonotype: A much larger clone is a single base away; this may be a read error. This sequence joins TRBV3-1 and TRBJ2-3; 8 nucleotides match TRBD1. CDR1 is LGHDT, CDR2 YNNKEL, per germline (reference sequence). The V gene end was trimmed by 3 bases and the J gene end by 1 base; junction bases not matched to a gene: 6. The CDR3 consists of 16 residues. CDR3 protein: CASSQLRGQGTDTQYF. The CDR3 nucleotides are TGTGCCAGCAGCCAGCTTAGGGGACAGGGCACAGATACGCAGTATTTT.

This clonotype was counted ten times or more. This sequence joins TRBV7-9 and TRBJ1-4; D might be TRBD1 (5 bases). Germline V gene lookup returns CDR1 SEHNR and CDR2 FQNEAQ (reference sequence). Trimming removed 4 bases from V and 0 bases from J, with 12 bases in between. This CDR3 has 16 residues. This CDR3 is CASSSPGEATNEKLFF. The CDR3 nucleotides are TGTGCCAGCAGCTCACCGGGGGAGGCAACTAATGAAAAACTGTTTTTT.

This clonotype was counted at least ten times. The V call is TRBV6-1, the J call TRBJ2-4, with a possible D match to TRBD1 (5 bases). Germline V lookup: CDR1 MNHNS, CDR2 SASEGT. The CDR3 sequence is 13 residues long. Deletions cut 8 bases from V and 9 bases from J, with 17 bases between. Written as DNA, the CDR3 is TGTGCCAGCCGCAGGGATCTCGCAAGCATTCAGTACTTC. Translated: CASRRDLASIQYF.

In the case of this clonotype: A much larger clone is a single base away; this may be a read error. The chain recombines TRBV6-5 with TRBJ1-5; tentative D call: TRBD1 (6 bases). The germline V gene has CDR1 MNHEY and CDR2 SVGAGI. The CDR3 runs to 15 residues. This CDR3 reads CASRNRAGSNRPQHF. Written as DNA, the CDR3 is TGTGCCAGCAGGAACAGGGCCGGGAGCAATCGGCCCCAGCATTTT.

As for this clonotype: An end of the junction does not agree with germline; a read error may underlie this. V gene TRBV5-6 combines with J gene TRBJ1-5, with TRBD1 matching over 9 bases. This CDR3 has 16 residues. The germline gives CDR1 SGHDT, CDR2 YYEEEE. CDR3 coding DNA: TGTGCCAGCAGCTTGACAGGGGGCGCGAGCAATCGGCCCCAGCATTTT. Translated, it gives CASSLTGGASNRPQHF.

This clonotype was counted a single time. The conserved closing phenylalanine or tryptophan is absent in this CDR3, likely reflecting a read error. The chain uses TRBV7-2 and TRBJ2-1; D is unresolved. The germline CDR1 and CDR2 sequences are SGHTA and FQGNSA. CDR3 length: 12 amino acids. With 6 bases removed from V and 6 bases from J, the gap between germline ends came to 9 bases. CDR3 loop: CASRPPPNEQFI. Here the CDR3 DNA reads TGTGCCAGCAGGCCCCCTCCCAATGAGCAGTTCATC.

This clonotype was counted a few times. V gene TRBV6-1 combines with J gene TRBJ2-2, with a tentative D call TRBD1 (5 bases). The germline V gene encodes CDR1 MNHNS and CDR2 SASEGT. V shed 6 bases and J shed 1 base, with 9 bases lying between them. The CDR3 totals 14 residues. CDR3 sequence (DNA): TGTGCCAGCAGAGGGGCGCTGAACACCGGGGAGCTGTTTTTT. Its translation is CASRGALNTGELFF.

This clonotype was detected ten times or more. The chain uses TRBV7-8 and TRBJ2-1; TRBD2 matches at 8 bases. Trimming removed 4 bases from V and 10 bases from J; junction bases left unmatched: 9. The CDR3 has 14 residues. Germline V gene data show CDR1 as SGHVS and CDR2 as FQNEAQ. Written as DNA, the CDR3 is TGTGCCAGCAGCTCAGCCGGGGGGGTTCAGGAGCAGTTCTTC. Its translation: CASSSAGGVQEQFF.

This clonotype has only a few counts. Germline and junction disagree at one end, which may indicate a read error. The chain uses TRBV11-2 and TRBJ2-4, with D hard to call. The CDR3 has 15 amino acids. CDR1 and CDR2 from the germline V gene are SGHAT and FQNNGV. The CDR3 sequence: CASSRLLDEQNIRYF. In DNA form, the CDR3 reads TGTGCCAGCAGCCGCCTCCTGGACGAGCAAAACATTCGGTACTTC.

This clonotype came up many times. V gene TRBV5-6 combines with J gene TRBJ1-1, with D possibly being TRBD1 (5 bases). With 4 bases removed from V and 0 bases from J, the gap between germline ends came to 7 bases. The CDR3 contains 13 residues. CDR1 SGHDT and CDR2 YYEEEE come from the germline V gene. This chain's CDR3 is CASSDSMNTEAFF. The CDR3 nucleotides are TGTGCCAGCAGCGACAGCATGAACACTGAAGCTTTCTTT. Full variable domain (missing parts from reference TRBV5-6 and TRBJ1-1): DAGVTQSPTHLIKTRGQQVTLRCSPKSGHDTVSWYQQALGQGPQFIFQYYEEEERQRGNFPDRFSGHQFPNYSSELNVNALLLGDSALYLCASSDSMNTEAFFGQGTRLTVV.